The 29 T cell receptor beta chains given below trace back to one sample, sequenced in a study of blood T cell repertoires in COVID-19 (dated by TCRdb to 2019 to 2021). Libraries were prepared through the immunoSEQ multiplex PCR assay. Drawn from immuneACCESS, this table holds only the in-frame rearrangements with V and J called that TCRdb kept. Clones are partly lost; checked studies trace under half to an unresolved V gene and leave the rest unexplained. The sample records 270,000 or so clones, around 81% of which are singletons. The ten largest account for around 2.9% of the sample. The sample comprised peripheral blood. The receptors stem from a woman aged 60-70 years with active or convalescent COVID-19.

This clone appeared once. The chain joins TRBV7-9 to TRBJ2-3; tentative D call: TRBD2 (5 bases). Germline-derived CDR1 and CDR2 are SEHNR and FQNEAQ (reference sequence). The CDR3 has 16 amino acids. Trimming pared 7 bases from V and 1 base from J, leaving 18 bases between. The CDR3 DNA reads TGTGCCAGCACCTCCAATGGGAGACCCCGCACAGATACGCAGTATTTT. It is translated as CASTSNGRPRTDTQYF.

The V gene is TRBV10-3, the J gene TRBJ1-2; 9 nucleotides match TRBD1. V trimming: 6 bases; J trimming: 3 bases; junction bases outside the gene matches: 5. CDR3 length: 14 residues. Germline V gene data show CDR1 as ENHRY and CDR2 as SYGVKD. CDR3 sequence (DNA): TGTGCCATCAGACTGACAGGGGGAGACTATGGCTACACCTTC. It codes for CAIRLTGGDYGYTF.

The J gene is TRBJ1-5, the V gene TRBV7-9; possible D gene TRBD1, 5 bases. CDR3 length: 16 residues. V was clipped by 2 bases and J by 2 bases, with 13 bases between them. The germline V gene has CDR1 SEHNR and CDR2 FQNEAQ (reference sequence). The DNA for the CDR3 is TGTGCCAGCAGCTTATGGGGGGGTCGAGGCAATCAGCCCCAGCATTTT. This encodes CASSLWGGRGNQPQHF.

This clone was seen only once. The chain combines TRBV6-6 with TRBJ1-4; D possibly corresponds to TRBD1 (5 bases). Germline V gene sequence: CDR1 MNHNY, CDR2 SVGAGI (reference sequence). V was clipped by 2 bases and J by 6 bases, with 16 bases between them. This CDR3 spans 16 amino acids. For the CDR3, the DNA is TGTGCCAGCAGTTACCCCCCTGGGGGGGATCATGAAAAACTGTTTTTT. Its protein product is CASSYPPGGDHEKLFF.

The chain employs TRBV7-3 and TRBJ2-5; a weak D match, TRBD2 (6 bases). V dropped 0 bases and J dropped 1 base, with 9 bases sitting between them. Looked up from germline, CDR1 is SGHTA and CDR2 is FQGTGA. The CDR3 consists of 15 residues. The CDR3: CASSLTWGVQETQYF. In DNA form, the CDR3 reads TGTGCCAGCAGCTTAACGTGGGGGGTCCAAGAGACCCAGTACTTC.

The genes are TRBV15 and TRBJ2-1; 12 nucleotides match TRBD1. V lost 4 bases, J lost 5 bases, and 9 bases stayed unmatched. The CDR3 extends over 17 amino acids. CDR1 is LNHNV, CDR2 YYDKDF, per germline (reference sequence). In nucleotides, the CDR3 is TGTGCCACCAGCATATGGGGGGACAGGGGGCAGAACAATGAGCAGTTCTTC. Amino acid sequence: CATSIWGDRGQNNEQFF.

This clone was observed a few times. V usage is TRBV2 and J usage is TRBJ1-5; D uncertain. V was cut by 2 bases and J by 4 bases, with 9 bases left in between. Germline lookup yields CDR1 SNHLY and CDR2 FYNNEI. CDR3 size: 14 residues. CDR3 coding DNA: TGTGCCAGCAGTGAATTTGCGCGAAATCAGCCCCAGCATTTT. This encodes CASSEFARNQPQHF.

The chain employs TRBV9 and TRBJ1-2, with 7 bases lining up with TRBD1. This CDR3 comprises 16 residues. Unmatched junction bases numbered 8, after V lost 0 bases and J lost 3 bases. In germline, CDR1 is SGDLS, CDR2 YYNGEE. CDR3 loop: CASSVESTGTYYGYTF. For the CDR3, the DNA is TGTGCCAGCAGCGTAGAATCGACAGGGACCTACTATGGCTACACCTTC.

Written as DNA, the CDR3 is TGCGCCAGCAGCCCGGCGGGGGGGGAGCTGTTTTTT. It yields the protein CASSPAGGELFF. V gene TRBV4-3 combines with J gene TRBJ2-2, with D possibly being TRBD2 (6 bases). Trimming left V 4 bases short and J 8 bases short, with 8 bases between. This CDR3 comprises 12 residues. Germline assignment: CDR1 LGHNA and CDR2 YSLEER.

Note on this clone: A read error is possible here, since a much larger clone lies one base away. The rearrangement joins TRBV3-1 (or the pseudogene TRBV3-2) to TRBJ2-5; D is uncertain. Germline V gene sequence: CDR1 LGHDT, CDR2 YNNKEL (reference sequence). This CDR3 contains 12 residues. V was shortened by 2 bases and J by 2 bases, with 3 bases between the two germline ends. The CDR3 protein is CASSQLQETQYF. CDR3 DNA: TGTGCCAGCAGCCAACTACAAGAGACCCAGTACTTC.

The chain employs TRBV5-1 and TRBJ2-3; TRBD2 matches 15 bases. The CDR3 has 17 residues. CDR1 and CDR2 (germline): SGHRS, YFSETQ. The ends lost 4 bases at V and 6 bases at J; junction bases unmatched: 9. CDR3 sequence (DNA): TGCGCCAGCAGCCCCCGGCAAGGGACTAGCGGGGGGGATACGCAGTATTTT. Protein: CASSPRQGTSGGDTQYF.

The V gene is TRBV10-3, the J gene TRBJ2-6; tentative D call: TRBD1 (6 bases). The CDR3 extends over 18 amino acids. The V gene lost 2 bases and the J gene lost 0 bases, with 14 bases spanning the gap. Germline CDR1 reads ENHRY; CDR2 reads SYGVKD. CDR3 sequence: CAISELQGGISGANVLTF. DNA for the CDR3: TGTGCCATCAGTGAGCTCCAAGGGGGAATCTCTGGGGCCAACGTCCTGACTTTC.

The chain has TRBV3-1 (or the pseudogene TRBV3-2) and TRBJ2-5, with TRBD2 identical over 11 bases. The CDR3 sequence is 15 residues long. The germline CDR1 and CDR2 sequences are LGHDT and YNNKEL (reference sequence). V gave up 8 bases and J gave up 0 bases; unmatched junction bases: 5. The CDR3 here is CASGASGGYQETQYF. CDR3 in DNA: TGTGCCAGCGGGGCTAGCGGGGGGTACCAAGAGACCCAGTACTTC.

The rearrangement joins TRBV21-1 to TRBJ1-1; TRBD1 is taken as the D call from the table, unchecked against the DNA. TRBV21-1 is noted as a pseudogene. The CDR3 extends over 17 amino acids. CDR3 amino acids: CASSTGGQDRMNTEAFF. CDR3 sequence (DNA): TGTGCCAGCAGCACTGGGGGACAGGATCGGATGAACACTGAAGCTTTCTTT.

In nucleotides, the CDR3 is TGTGCCAGTAGTATAGAGGGCCCATGGACTGAAGCTTTCTTT. Translating it yields CASSIEGPWTEAFF. The chain joins TRBV19 to TRBJ1-1; D gene ambiguous. Germline CDR1 is LNHDA and CDR2 is SQIVND (reference sequence). The V end was cut by 0 bases, the J end by 5 bases, with 10 bases between. The CDR3 runs to 14 residues.

The genes are TRBV30 and TRBJ1-1; D is uncertain. CDR1 and CDR2 from the germline V gene are GTSNPN and SVGIG (reference sequence). CDR3 length: 15 residues. The V gene lost 3 bases and the J gene lost 4 bases, with 18 bases spanning the gap. CDR3 amino acids: CAWRGPALEGTEAFF. The CDR3 region has the DNA TGTGCCTGGAGAGGCCCAGCGCTTGAAGGCACTGAAGCTTTCTTT.

This clone was picked up one time. The V and J genes are TRBV19 and TRBJ1-1, with D perhaps matching TRBD1 (6 bases). There are 13 residues in the CDR3. CDR1 LNHDA and CDR2 SQIVND come from the germline V gene (reference sequence). Trimming removed 4 bases at V and 5 bases at J, with 11 bases between. The CDR3, as DNA: TGTGCCAGTAGTACAGGGGCTAGTACTGAAGCTTTCTTT. Protein: CASSTGASTEAFF.

This clone was detected only a few times. This rearrangement joins TRBV5-1 to TRBJ2-7; D is perhaps TRBD2 (7 bases). V dropped 3 bases and J dropped 3 bases, with 16 bases sitting between them. The CDR3 has 15 amino acids. Germline CDR1 reads SGHRS; CDR2 reads YFSETQ. The CDR3 is CASSWAGAPVYEQYF. CDR3 nucleotide sequence: TGCGCCAGCAGCTGGGCGGGGGCCCCCGTCTACGAGCAGTACTTC. Supplemented by reference TRBV5-1 and TRBJ2-7, the full variable domain reads KAGVTQTPRYLIKTRGQQVTLSCSPISGHRSVSWYQQTPGQGLQFLFEYFSETQRNKGNFPGRFSGRQFSNSRSEMNVSTLELGDSALYLCASSWAGAPVYEQYFGPGTRLTVT.

The V gene is TRBV7-6, the J gene TRBJ2-3; D unclear. The CDR3 runs 15 residues. The germline V gene has CDR1 SGHVS and CDR2 FNYEAQ. V gave up 5 bases and J gave up 0 bases, with 12 bases separating them. The CDR3 nucleotides are TGTGCCAGCAGCCTTTTTTTATCTAGCACAGATACGCAGTATTTT. Its protein is CASSLFLSSTDTQYF.

The rearrangement links TRBV2 to TRBJ1-5; TRBD1 agrees at 7 bases. J lost 3 bases, V lost 8 bases, and 4 bases had no gene match. Looked up from germline, CDR1 is SNHLY and CDR2 is FYNNEI. This CDR3 is built from 13 residues. The CDR3 DNA reads TGTGCCAGCTATGACAGGGACAATCAGCCCCAGCATTTT. It is translated as CASYDRDNQPQHF.

This chain joins TRBV28 and TRBJ2-2; a possible D gene is TRBD1 (6 bases). From germline, CDR1 is MDHEN and CDR2 SYDVKM. The CDR3 length is 15 residues. The ends were cut back, 6 bases at V and 3 bases at J, with 14 bases in the middle. This CDR3 reads CASRDDRRYTGELFF. DNA of the CDR3: TGTGCCAGCAGGGATGACAGGAGGTACACCGGGGAGCTGTTTTTT.

This clone was observed a single time. V is TRBV5-8 and J is TRBJ2-5; 7 bases are shared with TRBD1. The length of the CDR3 is 15 residues. The V segment lost 4 bases and the J segment 10 bases; nucleotides outside the gene matches: 16. Germline V gene lookup returns CDR1 SGHTS and CDR2 YDEGEE. CDR3 loop: CASSNSPIDRAGQYF. CDR3 bases: TGTGCCAGCAGCAATTCCCCAATCGACAGGGCGGGCCAGTACTTC.

This clone has a handful of counts. The rearrangement uses TRBV4-1 and TRBJ1-5; D unresolved. From germline, CDR1 is MGHRA and CDR2 YSYEKL. With 5 bases removed from V and 3 bases from J, the gap between germline ends came to 17 bases. The CDR3 sequence is 16 residues long. The CDR3 sequence is CASSFTIGGSNQPQHF. The CDR3, as DNA: TGCGCCAGCAGCTTCACAATTGGCGGTTCCAATCAGCCCCAGCATTTT.

The chain combines TRBV27 with TRBJ1-5; 9 nucleotides line up with TRBD1. Germline CDR1 is MNHEY and CDR2 is SMNVEV (reference sequence). V lost 6 bases to trimming and J lost 6 bases; unmatched junction nucleotides: 6. The CDR3 contains 14 residues. The CDR3 sequence is CASRPQGARQPQHF. CDR3 nucleotides: TGTGCCAGCAGGCCACAGGGGGCGCGTCAGCCCCAGCATTTT.

CDR3 sequence: CAWTGHYGYTF. CDR3 DNA sequence: TGTGCCTGGACAGGTCACTATGGCTACACCTTC. The chain carries TRBV30 and TRBJ1-2; no definite D call. V was shortened by 4 bases and J by 3 bases, with 6 bases between the two germline ends. The CDR3 extends over 11 amino acids. CDR1 is GTSNPN and CDR2 is SVGIG in the germline V gene (reference sequence).

The chain carries TRBV3-1 (or the pseudogene TRBV3-2) and TRBJ2-7, with 9 bases aligning to TRBD2. Germline-derived CDR1 and CDR2 are LGHDT and YNNKEL (reference sequence). The CDR3 loop spans 16 amino acids. Trimming cost V 0 bases and J 5 bases; bases outside gene matches: 8. CDR3 sequence reads: CASSQDAASGAHEQYF. CDR3 nucleotide sequence: TGTGCCAGCAGCCAAGACGCCGCTAGCGGGGCCCACGAGCAGTACTTC.

This clone was counted once. The chain joins TRBV28 to TRBJ2-7; D is uncertain. This CDR3 spans 13 amino acids. Trimming pared 5 bases from V and 3 bases from J, leaving 11 bases between. In germline, CDR1 is MDHEN, CDR2 SYDVKM. The CDR3 DNA reads as TGTGCCAGCAGTCCAGACACCATCTACGAGCAGTACTTC. It encodes CASSPDTIYEQYF.

This rearrangement joins TRBV5-1 to TRBJ2-5; D perhaps matches TRBD1 (5 bases). Looked up from germline, CDR1 is SGHRS and CDR2 is YFSETQ. This CDR3 is built from 13 residues. Trimming removed 4 bases from V and 5 bases from J, with 12 bases in between. For the CDR3, the DNA is TGCGCCAGCAGCGGGGCGGTTGGTGAGACCCAGTACTTC. Its protein is CASSGAVGETQYF.

The chain carries TRBV9 and TRBJ1-2; D unclear. The CDR3 is made up of 14 amino acids. Trimming removed 0 bases at V and 8 bases at J, with 14 bases between. Per germline, CDR1 SGDLS and CDR2 YYNGEE. The CDR3 spells CASSVGSGIDGYTF. CDR3 in DNA: TGTGCCAGCAGCGTAGGATCAGGTATAGACGGCTACACCTTC.